The 5 T cell receptor beta chains reported below all come from one sample, sequenced in a study of control samples from healthy donors and cancer patients. Produced via immunoSEQ multiplex PCR; TCRdb's table is partial and in-frame only. In the table there are about 150,000 clones, about 93% of which are singletons. The sample comprised blood. The receptor source for this set is a man aged 50 to 60 in good health.

The rearrangement uses TRBV6-5 and TRBJ1-6, with D tentatively TRBD1 (6 bases). V was shortened by 6 bases and J by 6 bases, with 12 bases between the two germline ends. Germline V CDR1 and CDR2: MNHEY, SVGAGI. The CDR3 length is 14 residues. The CDR3 sequence: CASRPGTPNSPLHF. The CDR3 bases are TGTGCCAGCAGACCCGGGACACCTAATTCACCCCTCCACTTT.

This rearrangement joins TRBV7-6 to TRBJ1-2, with no clear D. Trimming left V 5 bases short and J 6 bases short, with 13 bases between. CDR1 and CDR2 (germline): SGHVS, FNYEAQ. This CDR3 region has 13 residues. The CDR3 here is CASSRTGFDGYTF. CDR3 sequence (DNA): TGTGCCAGCAGCCGTACCGGGTTTGATGGCTACACCTTC. The full variable domain, with the rest looked up from reference TRBV7-6 and TRBJ1-2, is GAGVSQSPRYKVTKRGQDVALRCDPISGHVSLYWYRQALGQGPEFLTYFNYEAQQDKSGLPNDRFSAERPEGSISTLTIQRTEQRDSAMYRCASSRTGFDGYTFGSGTRLTVV.

V and J are TRBV19 and TRBJ2-1; D uncertain. CDR3 length: 12 amino acids. Trimming removed 2 bases from V and 9 bases from J, with 8 bases in between. CDR1 is LNHDA and CDR2 is SQIVND in the germline V gene (reference sequence). The CDR3: CASSIKVSEQFF. The CDR3 DNA reads TGTGCCAGTAGTATAAAAGTGAGTGAGCAGTTCTTC.

The chain carries TRBV5-1 and TRBJ2-7, with 7 positions matching TRBD2. The germline V gene encodes CDR1 SGHRS and CDR2 YFSETQ. The CDR3 runs 16 residues. The trim removed 4 bases at V and 4 bases at J, leaving 14 bases unmatched. This chain's CDR3 is CASSPSGTSFPYEQYF. The CDR3 bases are TGCGCCAGCAGCCCGAGCGGGACTTCCTTTCCATACGAGCAGTACTTC.

CDR3 sequence (DNA): TGCAGTGCTACTCGATTGGAGACCCAGTACTTC. Residues: CSATRLETQYF. This chain links TRBV20-1 with TRBJ2-5, with D unclear. Trimming took off 4 bases at V and 5 bases at J, with 8 bases between the two ends. The germline V gene has CDR1 DFQATT and CDR2 SNEGSKA (reference sequence). The CDR3 sequence is 11 residues long.